The 3 T cell receptor beta chains listed next were all sequenced from one sample in a study of shared clonotypes between healthy human individuals. Sequencing was performed with immunoSEQ multiplex PCR; in TCRdb, only in-frame clones are kept and a portion is missing. The sample lists around 750,000 clones, approximately 79% occurring once. Specimen: memory CD4+ T cells sorted from blood. Subset defined: CD45RA-negative fraction. These receptors all stem from a woman in her twenties or thirties in good health.

This clone was seen ten or more times. The genes are TRBV7-2 and TRBJ1-5, with D uncertain. The CDR3 loop spans 13 amino acids. The germline gives CDR1 SGHTA, CDR2 FQGNSA. Trimming took off 3 bases at V and 6 bases at J, with 9 bases between the two ends. CDR3 sequence (DNA): TGTGCCAGCAGCTTCGAGACACTTCAGCCCCAGCATTTT. Its protein is CASSFETLQPQHF.

The DNA for the CDR3 is TGCGCCAGCAGCTTGCAGACAGGACAGTTCTCCTACAATGAGCAGTTCTTC. Its translation is CASSLQTGQFSYNEQFF. The chain uses TRBV5-1 and TRBJ2-1; TRBD1 might be the D (6 bases). V was pared by 1 base and J by 0 bases, with 14 bases between. There are 17 residues in the CDR3. Germline assignment: CDR1 SGHRS and CDR2 YFSETQ.

The V call is TRBV20-1, the J call TRBJ2-1; D is uncertain. The V end lost 2 bases, the J end lost 9 bases, and 8 bases lay between the germline ends. This CDR3 is built from 11 residues. Germline V gene lookup returns CDR1 DFQATT and CDR2 SNEGSKA (reference sequence). The CDR3 nucleotides are TGCAGTGCTAGACCTAGTCGTGAGCAGTTCTTC. Translation: CSARPSREQFF.